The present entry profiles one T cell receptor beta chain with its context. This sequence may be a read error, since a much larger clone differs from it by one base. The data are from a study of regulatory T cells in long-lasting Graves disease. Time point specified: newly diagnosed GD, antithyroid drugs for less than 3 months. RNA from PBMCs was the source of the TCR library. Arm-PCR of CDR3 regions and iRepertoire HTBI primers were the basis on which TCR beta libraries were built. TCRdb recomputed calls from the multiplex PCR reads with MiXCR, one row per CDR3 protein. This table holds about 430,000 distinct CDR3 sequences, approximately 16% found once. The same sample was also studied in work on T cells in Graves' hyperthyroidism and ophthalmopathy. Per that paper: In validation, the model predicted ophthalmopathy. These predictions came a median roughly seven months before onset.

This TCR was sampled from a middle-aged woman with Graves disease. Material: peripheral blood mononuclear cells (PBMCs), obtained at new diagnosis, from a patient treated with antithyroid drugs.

The CDR3: CASSLIPIGSEQFF. In DNA, the CDR3 is TGTGCCAGCAGCTTAATCCCCATCGGCAGTGAGCAGTTCTTC. This chain uses TRBV7-9 with TRBJ2-1; D gene ambiguous. V gave up 2 bases and J gave up 9 bases, with 14 bases separating them. CDR3 length: 14 residues. Germline-derived CDR1 and CDR2 are SEHNR and FQNEAQ (reference sequence).